The rows below give T cell receptor beta chains drawn from one sample of a study of control samples from healthy donors and cancer patients. TCRdb's table, derived via immunoSEQ multiplex PCR, lists solely in-frame clones and lacks some. This sample has 70,000 to 95,000 clones, with around 87% found just once. Sequenced sample: blood. These receptors originate from a man aged 50-59 years in good health. The CDR3 runs from the conserved cysteine through the conserved F or W. The D gene is left open where the match is weak. Size is stated for part of the rows, as once, few or many counts, or as a class when the clone is expanded.

cdr3_length | d_call | clone_size | j_call | v_call | cdr3_aa | cdr3_nt
18 | - | - | TRBJ2-3 | TRBV24-1 | CATSQGAGKALSTDTQYF | TGTGCCACCAGTCAAGGTGCAGGGAAGGCCCTTAGCACAGATACGCAGTATTTT
19 | - | - | TRBJ2-6 | TRBV5-4 | CASSLVVGPVYPGANVLTF | TGTGCCAGCAGCTTGGTTGTAGGGCCCGTTTACCCTGGGGCCAACGTCCTGACTTTC
13 | - | - | TRBJ2-7 | TRBV11-3 | CASSLGLLDEQYF | TGTGCCAGCAGCTTAGGTCTGCTAGACGAGCAGTACTTC
15 | - | - | TRBJ1-6 | TRBV5-1 | CASSPEGTPPPLLHF | TGCGCCAGCAGCCCGGAGGGGACTCCTCCCCCCCTCCTCCACTTT
12 | - | - | TRBJ2-2 | TRBV3-1/TRBV3-2 | CASRLQAGELFF | TGTGCCAGCAGGCTACAGGCCGGGGAGCTGTTTTTT
15 | TRBD1 | once | TRBJ2-1 | TRBV5-1 | CASSLGTGLRNEQFF | TGCGCCAGCAGCTTAGGGACAGGCCTACGGAATGAGCAGTTCTTC
18 | - | - | TRBJ1-3 | TRBV4-3 | CASSQDYSLGPSGNTIYF | TGCGCCAGCAGCCAAGACTACAGTCTAGGGCCCTCTGGAAACACCATATATTTT
14 | - | - | TRBJ2-7 | TRBV13 | CASSLGRGSYEQYF | TGTGCCAGCAGCTTAGGGCGGGGTTCCTACGAGCAGTACTTC
16 | TRBD2 | - | TRBJ2-3 | TRBV5-4 | CASSSRLALETDTQYF | TGTGCCAGCAGCAGCAGACTAGCGCTTGAGACAGATACGCAGTATTTT
14 | - | - | TRBJ2-2 | TRBV6-5 | CASSYSRGFGELFF | TGTGCCAGCAGTTACTCGCGGGGATTCGGGGAGCTGTTTTTT
12 | - | few | TRBJ2-1 | TRBV5-4 | CASSFRLNEQFF | TGTGCCAGCAGCTTTAGGCTCAATGAGCAGTTCTTC
15 | TRBD1 | - | TRBJ2-7 | TRBV14 | CASSRGTGPSYEQYF | TGTGCCAGCAGCCGAGGGACAGGACCCTCCTACGAGCAGTACTTC
14 | TRBD1 | - | TRBJ2-7 | TRBV28 | CASSPFTGVREQYF | TGTGCCAGCAGTCCCTTTACAGGGGTCCGCGAGCAGTACTTC
15 | - | - | TRBJ1-2 | TRBV7-9 | CASSLAGEGGYGYTF | TGTGCCAGCAGCTTAGCGGGCGAAGGGGGGTATGGCTACACCTTC
14 | - | - | TRBJ2-3 | TRBV11-3 | CASSSDSYTDTQYF | TGTGCCAGCAGCTCGGACAGCTACACAGATACGCAGTATTTT
14 | - | - | TRBJ1-2 | TRBV10-3 | CAISDPRNFYGYTF | TGTGCCATCAGTGACCCCCGGAATTTCTATGGCTACACCTTC
14 | TRBD1 | few | TRBJ2-7 | TRBV4-3 | CASSRKGDRDEQYF | TGCGCCAGCAGCCGGAAGGGGGACAGGGACGAGCAGTACTTC
17 | - | - | TRBJ1-1 | TRBV30 | CAAKGGDGTRMNTEAFF | TGTGCCGCCAAAGGTGGGGACGGCACCCGGATGAACACTGAAGCTTTCTTT
14 | TRBD1 | - | TRBJ1-4 | TRBV4-3 | CASSPQGTNEKLFF | TGCGCCAGCAGCCCACAGGGGACTAATGAAAAACTGTTTTTT
14 | - | - | TRBJ2-3 | TRBV12-5 | CASGLNGAADTQYF | TGTGCTAGTGGTTTGAATGGGGCTGCAGATACGCAGTATTTT
13 | TRBD2 | - | TRBJ2-3 | TRBV12-5 | CASRTSGTDTQYF | TGTGCTAGCAGGACTAGCGGGACAGATACGCAGTATTTT
15 | - | - | TRBJ2-1 | TRBV18 | CASSPPGGGTDEQFF | TGTGCCAGCTCACCACCGGGCGGCGGGACGGATGAGCAGTTCTTC
14 | - | - | TRBJ1-6 | TRBV7-3 | CASSLGPNNSPLHF | TGTGCCAGCAGCTTAGGACCGAATAATTCACCCCTCCACTTT
14 | - | - | TRBJ1-2 | TRBV19 | CASSRVVTNYGYTF | TGTGCCAGTAGCCGGGTGGTGACAAACTATGGCTACACCTTC
18 | TRBD2 | - | TRBJ2-3 | TRBV15 | CATSRFPLAGASTDTQYF | TGTGCCACCAGCAGGTTCCCGTTAGCGGGAGCTAGCACAGATACGCAGTATTTT
19 | - | - | TRBJ2-1 | TRBV4-1 | CASSQVRIRGVATGNEQFF | TGCGCCAGCAGCCAAGTTAGAATTAGGGGGGTAGCGACAGGGAATGAGCAGTTCTTC
18 | TRBD1 | - | TRBJ1-6 | TRBV5-1 | CASSSDPPGTGQESPLHF | TGCGCCAGCAGCTCGGACCCCCCCGGGACAGGGCAGGAATCACCCCTCCACTTT
15 | - | - | TRBJ2-1 | TRBV9 | CASSVAVHSYNEQFF | TGTGCCAGCAGCGTAGCCGTCCACTCCTACAATGAGCAGTTCTTC
16 | TRBD1 | once | TRBJ1-2 | TRBV3-1/TRBV3-2 | CASSDRDRVFPHGYTF | TGTGCCAGCAGCGACCGGGACAGGGTGTTCCCCCATGGCTACACCTTC
15 | TRBD2 | - | TRBJ2-3 | TRBV9 | CASSVGGSDADTQYF | TGTGCCAGCAGCGTAGGCGGGAGTGACGCAGATACGCAGTATTTT
13 | TRBD1 | - | TRBJ1-5 | TRBV25-1 | CASSTGGNQPQHF | TGTGCCAGCAGTACAGGGGGCAATCAGCCCCAGCATTTT
14 | - | - | TRBJ2-3 | TRBV6-1 | CASSTRDGGDTQYF | TGTGCCAGCAGTACCCGGGACGGAGGAGATACGCAGTATTTT
14 | TRBD1 | - | TRBJ1-5 | TRBV7-2 | CASSLVRGSEPQHF | TGTGCCAGCAGCTTAGTCAGGGGGAGTGAGCCCCAGCATTTT
12 | - | - | TRBJ2-5 | TRBV6-2/TRBV6-3 | CASSPNRETQYF | TGTGCCAGCAGTCCGAACAGGGAGACCCAGTACTTC
12 | TRBD1 | - | TRBJ2-7 | TRBV25-1 | CASLGQRYEQYF | TGTGCCAGCTTGGGACAGCGCTACGAGCAGTACTTC
12 | - | - | TRBJ1-1 | TRBV11-1 | CASGFRNTEAFF | TGTGCCAGCGGTTTCCGGAACACTGAAGCTTTCTTT
14 | - | - | TRBJ1-2 | TRBV7-2 | CASSLAFRTYGYTF | TGTGCCAGCAGCTTAGCTTTTCGGACCTATGGCTACACCTTC